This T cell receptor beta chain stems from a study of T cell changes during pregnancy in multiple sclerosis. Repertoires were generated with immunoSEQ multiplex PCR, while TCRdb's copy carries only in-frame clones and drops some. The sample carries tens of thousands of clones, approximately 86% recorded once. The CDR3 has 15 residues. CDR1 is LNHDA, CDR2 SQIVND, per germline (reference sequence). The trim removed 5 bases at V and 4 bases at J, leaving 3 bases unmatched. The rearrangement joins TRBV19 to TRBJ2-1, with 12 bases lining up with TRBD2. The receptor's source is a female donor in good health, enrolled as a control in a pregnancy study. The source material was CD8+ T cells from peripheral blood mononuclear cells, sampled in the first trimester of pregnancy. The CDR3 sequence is CASSDGLAGYNEQFF. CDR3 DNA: TGTGCCAGTAGTGATGGACTAGCGGGATACAATGAGCAGTTCTTC.